The 28 T cell receptor beta chains reported below all come from one sample, sequenced in a study of cytomegalovirus exposure and HLA in healthy donors (TCRdb year 2017). Library generation was performed with the immunoSEQ multiplex PCR assay. The multiplex PCR relied on a mix of 60 forward primers for TCR Vbeta segments and 13 reverse primers for TCR Jbeta segments. Drawn from immuneACCESS, this table holds only the in-frame rearrangements with V and J called that TCRdb kept. Clones are partly lost; checked studies trace under half to an unresolved V gene and leave the rest unexplained. This sample gives approximately 150,000 clones in total; 61% of them show up just once. About 1.8% of the sample is taken by the ten largest. Specimen: PBMCs. The receptors here all came from a male donor in good health and CMV-seronegative.

This chain connects TRBV5-4 to TRBJ2-7; unclear D gene. Germline CDR1 is SGHNT and CDR2 is YYREEE (reference sequence). The CDR3 covers 14 residues. V was shortened by 2 bases and J by 0 bases, with 9 bases between the two germline ends. CDR3 sequence: CASSFELSSYEQYF. The CDR3 DNA is TGTGCCAGCAGCTTCGAGTTAAGCTCCTACGAGCAGTACTTC.

This chain links TRBV7-2 with TRBJ2-7, with 7 bases lining up with TRBD1. CDR3 length: 15 residues. V lost 0 bases, J lost 5 bases, and 7 bases stayed unmatched. Germline CDR1 reads SGHTA; CDR2 reads FQGNSA. The CDR3 loop is CASSLATGVQNEQYF. The CDR3 DNA reads as TGTGCCAGCAGCTTAGCAACAGGGGTTCAGAACGAGCAGTACTTC.

The rearrangement links TRBV4-1 to TRBJ2-5; TRBD1 matches 9 bases. This CDR3 spans 16 amino acids. Germline CDR1 MGHRA, CDR2 YSYEKL. Unmatched junction bases numbered 12, after V lost 3 bases and J lost 7 bases. This CDR3 reads CASSQRPGTGWLTQYF. DNA of the CDR3: TGCGCCAGCAGCCAGCGGCCCGGGACAGGGTGGCTGACCCAGTACTTC.

This clone was recorded only once. This rearrangement joins TRBV6-6 to TRBJ1-6, with TRBD1 matching over 10 bases. The CDR3 contains 14 residues. Trimming at V came to 6 bases and at J to 9 bases, leaving 5 bases not matched to a gene. CDR1 MNHNY and CDR2 SVGAGI come from the germline V gene (reference sequence). CDR3 DNA sequence: TGTGCCAGCAGCCACGGGGACAGGGGTTCACCCCTCCACTTT. It yields the protein CASSHGDRGSPLHF.

The chain couples TRBV7-2 to TRBJ1-3; D not certain. Germline values: CDR1 SGHTA, CDR2 FQGNSA. The CDR3 totals 14 residues. Trimming stripped 5 bases from V and 0 bases from J, with 8 bases between. The CDR3 coding sequence is TGTGCCAGCAGCCCCGGGGTCTCTGGAAACACCATATATTTT. This gives the protein CASSPGVSGNTIYF.

J is TRBJ2-1 and V is TRBV7-3, with 8 bases that match TRBD2. This CDR3 has 16 amino acids. The V segment lost 3 bases and the J segment 2 bases; nucleotides outside the gene matches: 6. Germline CDR1 is SGHTA and CDR2 is FQGTGA. The CDR3 bases are TGTGCCAGCAGCTTTAACGCGCGGGGGGCCTACAATGAGCAGTTCTTC. Translation gives CASSFNARGAYNEQFF.

The rearrangement uses TRBV11-2 and TRBJ2-7, with TRBD2 identical over 8 bases. There are 15 residues in the CDR3. V shed 4 bases, J shed 6 bases, and the junction held 11 bases outside the gene matches. The germline CDR1 and CDR2 sequences are SGHAT and FQNNGV. DNA for the CDR3: TGTGCCAGCAGCTACCCGCCCGGGGGGGCTGGCGAGCAGTACTTC. Translating it yields CASSYPPGGAGEQYF. Full variable domain (outside the CDR3, taken from reference TRBV11-2 and TRBJ2-7): EAGVAQSPRYKIIEKRQSVAFWCNPISGHATLYWYQQILGQGPKLLIQFQNNGVVDDSQLPKDRFSAERLKGVDSTLKIQPAKLEDSAVYLCASSYPPGGAGEQYFGPGTRLTVT.

The rearrangement joins TRBV15 to TRBJ1-4; D is perhaps TRBD1 (6 bases). Germline V gene data show CDR1 as LNHNV and CDR2 as YYDKDF (reference sequence). CDR3 length: 15 residues. V was trimmed by 0 bases and J by 8 bases, leaving 13 bases between them. CDR3 sequence reads: CATSRDGRGGEKLFF. The CDR3 DNA reads TGTGCCACCAGCAGAGATGGCAGGGGAGGGGAAAAACTGTTTTTT.

The V call is TRBV5-1, the J call TRBJ2-3; possible D gene TRBD2, 6 bases. CDR1 SGHRS and CDR2 YFSETQ come from the germline V gene. The CDR3 spans 13 residues. The V gene lost 3 bases and the J gene lost 4 bases, with 9 bases spanning the gap. CDR3 sequence: CASSSTSPDTQYF. CDR3 in DNA: TGCGCCAGCAGCTCTACTAGCCCAGATACGCAGTATTTT.

The chain employs TRBV7-8 and TRBJ2-1; possible D gene TRBD2, 5 bases. This CDR3 comprises 15 residues. Trimming shortened V by 2 bases and J by 4 bases, and 12 bases separated the two germline ends. The germline V gene has CDR1 SGHVS and CDR2 FQNEAQ. Here the CDR3 DNA reads TGTGCCAGCAGCTTATATGAGGGCAGTTACAATGAGCAGTTCTTC. This encodes CASSLYEGSYNEQFF.

The rearrangement joins TRBV13 to TRBJ2-3; D is possibly TRBD1 (6 bases). This CDR3 contains 15 residues. Trimming left V 5 bases short and J 4 bases short, with 16 bases between. Germline CDR1 and CDR2: PRHDT and FYEKMQ (reference sequence). The CDR3 here is CASSPTTGTADTQYF. CDR3 DNA sequence: TGTGCCAGCAGCCCGACTACAGGGACCGCAGATACGCAGTATTTT.

The sample holds a few counts of this clone. The V gene is TRBV28, the J gene TRBJ1-5; tentative D call: TRBD1 (6 bases). Germline-derived CDR1 and CDR2 are MDHEN and SYDVKM. V shed 6 bases and J shed 7 bases, with 13 bases lying between them. The CDR3 runs to 13 residues. The CDR3 sequence: CASRQGIRQPQHF. DNA of the CDR3: TGTGCCAGCAGACAGGGAATAAGGCAGCCCCAGCATTTT.

The chain links TRBV5-1 to TRBJ2-3; TRBD2 agrees at 11 bases. There are 14 residues in the CDR3. Trimming at V came to 7 bases and at J to 0 bases, leaving 1 base not matched to a gene. The germline V gene encodes CDR1 SGHRS and CDR2 YFSETQ. CDR3 bases: TGCGCCAGCCGGACTAGCGGGAGCACAGATACGCAGTATTTT. Amino acid sequence: CASRTSGSTDTQYF.

This clone was counted between two and nine times. The chain has TRBV6-5 and TRBJ1-4; 9 bases match TRBD1. CDR3 length: 14 residues. Trimming at V came to 5 bases and at J to 7 bases, leaving 5 bases not matched to a gene. CDR1 and CDR2 (germline): MNHEY, SVGAGI. In DNA, the CDR3 is TGTGCCAGCAGTGCGGACAGGGGAGGTGAAAAACTGTTTTTT. It yields the protein CASSADRGGEKLFF.

This clone has only a few counts. The chain employs TRBV7-3 and TRBJ2-2; D is unresolved. V lost 2 bases and J lost 1, with 8 bases in between. The CDR3 totals 15 residues. The V gene's germline CDR1 is SGHTA and CDR2 FQGTGA. The CDR3 sequence: CASSLVSVNTGELFF. As DNA, the CDR3 is TGTGCCAGCAGCTTAGTGTCGGTGAACACCGGGGAGCTGTTTTTT.

J is TRBJ2-2 and V is TRBV18, with D unresolved. V was shortened by 2 bases and J by 6 bases, with 7 bases between the two germline ends. CDR3 length: 13 amino acids. Germline lookup yields CDR1 KGHSH and CDR2 LQKENI. CDR3 region: CASSPLGAGELFF. The CDR3 nucleotides read TGTGCCAGCTCACCATTGGGCGCCGGGGAGCTGTTTTTT.

The rearrangement links TRBV5-8 to TRBJ1-2, with TRBD1 matching over 8 bases. The V segment lost 5 bases and the J segment 4 bases; nucleotides outside the gene matches: 19. Germline CDR1 and CDR2: SGHTS and YDEGEE. The CDR3 has 18 amino acids. The CDR3 DNA reads as TGTGCCAGCAGGGGTTGGGTAGCCAGGGGGCTAACCCCCTATGGCTACACCTTC. The encoded protein is CASRGWVARGLTPYGYTF.

The chain is built from TRBV5-1 and TRBJ2-2, with a weak D call TRBD1 (6 bases). The CDR3 covers 13 residues. Germline CDR1 SGHRS, CDR2 YFSETQ. V gave up 4 bases and J gave up 6 bases, with 10 bases separating them. DNA for the CDR3: TGCGCCAGCAGCATACAGGGTTCCGGGGAGCTGTTTTTT. As protein: CASSIQGSGELFF.

This rearrangement joins TRBV6-1 to TRBJ1-1; tentative D call: TRBD1 (6 bases). The CDR3 length is 14 residues. The germline CDR1 and CDR2 sequences are MNHNS and SASEGT. V was clipped by 5 bases and J by 2 bases, with 12 bases between them. The CDR3: CASSSTRGNTEAFF. DNA for the CDR3: TGTGCCAGCAGTAGCACCAGGGGCAACACTGAAGCTTTCTTT.

The chain employs TRBV9 and TRBJ2-7; D is unresolved. V was shortened by 4 bases and J by 7 bases, with 18 bases between the two germline ends. Germline CDR1 and CDR2: SGDLS and YYNGEE. CDR3 length: 14 amino acids. The CDR3 sequence is CASSRTQSPREQYF. CDR3 coding DNA: TGTGCCAGCAGCAGAACTCAATCCCCTCGGGAGCAGTACTTC.

In this sample, this clone turned up a few times. The chain is built from TRBV5-1 and TRBJ2-2; 7 bases align to TRBD1. In germline, CDR1 is SGHRS, CDR2 YFSETQ. The V segment lost 6 bases and the J segment 0 bases; nucleotides outside the gene matches: 8. The CDR3 loop spans 16 amino acids. The CDR3 is CASTQLQGANTGELFF. In nucleotides, the CDR3 is TGCGCCAGCACCCAGCTCCAGGGGGCGAACACCGGGGAGCTGTTTTTT. Full variable domain (rest looked up from reference TRBV5-1 and TRBJ2-2): KAGVTQTPRYLIKTRGQQVTLSCSPISGHRSVSWYQQTPGQGLQFLFEYFSETQRNKGNFPGRFSGRQFSNSRSEMNVSTLELGDSALYLCASTQLQGANTGELFFGEGSRLTVL.

This chain uses TRBV2 with TRBJ2-3; D is possibly TRBD2 (5 bases). This CDR3 comprises 16 residues. Trimming took off 6 bases at V and 1 base at J, with 17 bases between the two ends. CDR1 is SNHLY, CDR2 FYNNEI, per germline. The CDR3 DNA follows: TGTGCCAGCAGCGCCATCGTGGTAGCGCGCACAGATACGCAGTATTTT. This sequence encodes CASSAIVVARTDTQYF.

This clone was seen only a few times. The V gene is TRBV7-8, the J gene TRBJ2-5; 12 bases agree with TRBD2. The ends lost 1 base at V and 0 bases at J; junction bases unmatched: 18. This CDR3 comprises 22 residues. CDR1 is SGHVS and CDR2 is FQNEAQ in the germline V gene. The CDR3 coding sequence is TGTGCCAGCAGCTTAGAGGCTAGCGGGGGGGCCGGGAGGATTGGGTACCAAGAGACCCAGTACTTC. It is translated as CASSLEASGGAGRIGYQETQYF.

J is TRBJ1-5 and V is TRBV5-1, with D maybe TRBD1 (6 bases). V shed 4 bases and J shed 5 bases, with 13 bases lying between them. The V gene's germline CDR1 is SGHRS and CDR2 YFSETQ. The CDR3 runs 14 residues. The CDR3 is CASSPGTPDQPQHF. As DNA, the CDR3 is TGCGCCAGCAGCCCCGGGACACCCGATCAGCCCCAGCATTTT.

J is TRBJ2-5 and V is TRBV6-6, with TRBD2 identical over 8 bases. The germline CDR1 and CDR2 sequences are MNHNY and SVGAGI (reference sequence). The CDR3 has 14 residues. V lost 4 bases to trimming and J lost 8 bases; unmatched junction nucleotides: 9. The CDR3 DNA follows: TGTGCCAGCAGTTCCCCCGGGACTAGAATCACCCAGTACTTC. This codes for CASSSPGTRITQYF.

The rearrangement joins TRBV28 to TRBJ2-7, with 8 bases fitting TRBD1. V was clipped by 5 bases and J by 6 bases; unmatched bases: 15. CDR3 size: 16 residues. CDR1 and CDR2 from the germline V gene are MDHEN and SYDVKM. DNA for the CDR3: TGTGCCAGCAGTGCCATGAACAGGGGGAGGTCTAGCGAGCAGTACTTC. Translated: CASSAMNRGRSSEQYF.

This clone was seen only a few times. The rearrangement links TRBV2 to TRBJ2-2; D possibly corresponds to TRBD1 (6 bases). V was clipped by 5 bases and J by 1 base, with 11 bases between them. The CDR3 length is 15 residues. Germline V lookup: CDR1 SNHLY, CDR2 FYNNEI. CDR3 sequence reads: CASSTTGMNTGELFF. Here the CDR3 DNA reads TGTGCCAGCAGTACAACAGGGATGAACACCGGGGAGCTGTTTTTT.

The chain links TRBV27 to TRBJ2-7; 11 positions match TRBD1. Germline V CDR1 and CDR2: MNHEY, SMNVEV (reference sequence). The CDR3 contains 15 residues. J was trimmed by 5 bases and V by 5 bases; bases with no gene match: 8. The CDR3 DNA follows: TGTGCCAGCAGTCCCGGACAGGGGGCTCCCCACGAGCAGTACTTC. As protein: CASSPGQGAPHEQYF.